The clone carrying this T cell receptor beta chain was seen once. These data belong to a study of blood T cell repertoires in COVID-19. Study at large: T cells, B-cell-depleted T cells, or PBMCs provided the cDNA or gDNA that served as material.

Sequenced by immunoSEQ multiplex PCR; TCRdb stores in-frame clones only, minus some. Among approximately 350,000 clones listed, roughly nine tenths were seen once. The specimen was PBMCs or T cells enriched from blood (not recorded which). This TCR was recovered from a man in his late teens or twenties who had recovered from COVID-19.

CDR3: CASSFRLAGFDEQYF. The CDR3, as DNA: TGTGCCAGCAGCTTTCGACTAGCGGGATTCGACGAGCAGTACTTC. The rearrangement uses TRBV12-1 and TRBJ2-7; the table assigns TRBD2, which was not confirmed against the DNA. TRBV12-1 is noted as a pseudogene. The CDR3 has 15 amino acids.